The 3 T cell receptor beta chains listed next were all sequenced from one sample in a study of CD8 T cells in ankylosing spondylitis (dated by TCRdb to the late 2010s). Antigens of these TCRs are unknown. Results and caveats for the whole study, not just this receptor: Blood from ankylosing spondylitis patients appeared to be characterized by a TCR beta motif made up of several highly homologous amino acid variants.

Library generation was performed with 5' RACE. Sequencing was performed on an Illumina HiSeq 2500. TCRdb redid the processing of the public reads, applying fastp at Q25 and MiXCR, and retained in-frame beta chains. Rows are unified per CDR3 protein, each entry keeping the most common DNA and genes. The sample table shows around 490,000 distinct CDR3 sequences, and less than 6% are seen once. The top ten clonotypes cover 3% to 4.5% of the sample. Sample: blood, either unsorted or a sorted T cell fraction (not recorded which). The source is a male donor with ankylosing spondylitis.

This clonotype was seen many times. The chain carries TRBV10-3 and TRBJ2-7, with D perhaps TRBD1 or TRBD2 (5 bases each). The CDR3 contains 13 residues. Trimming cost V 5 bases and J 0 bases, with 8 bases left between them. The germline gives CDR1 ENHRY, CDR2 SYGVKD. The CDR3, as DNA: TGTGCCATCAGTTGGGACGGCTCCTACGAGCAGTACTTC. This encodes CAISWDGSYEQYF.

This clonotype was recorded at least ten times. The chain joins TRBV7-9 to TRBJ1-1, with unresolved D. CDR3 size: 13 residues. The germline CDR1 and CDR2 sequences are SEHNR and FQNEAQ (reference sequence). The V end was cut by 5 bases, the J end by 4 bases, with 11 bases between. The CDR3 DNA reads TGTGCCAGCAGCCCGGACTTGGGCACTGAAGCTTTCTTT. This gives the protein CASSPDLGTEAFF.

This clonotype appeared many times. The chain is built from TRBV29-1 and TRBJ1-1; D gene ambiguous. This CDR3 is 13 amino acids long. V lost 4 bases to trimming and J lost 0 bases, with 9 bases between them. From germline, CDR1 is SQVTM and CDR2 ANQGSEA. The CDR3 coding sequence is TGCAGCGTTGTGAGAACGGTGAACACTGAAGCTTTCTTT. This encodes CSVVRTVNTEAFF.